The clone carrying this T cell receptor (beta chain) occurred many times. Its specificity is not known. Germline V lookup: CDR1 MGHRA, CDR2 YSYEKL. V lost 1 base and J lost 6; bases outside the gene matches: 9. CDR3 size: 16 residues. The record originates from a study of molecular identifiers for immune sequencing clone quantification. Overall study findings and caveats: Among around 1 million naive cells, spiked Jurkat TCR RNA from a single cell was reportedly detectable.

One entry per CDR3 protein, called by TCRdb with MiXCR from the PCR reads. The sample records about 320,000 distinct CDR3 sequences, about 23% being singletons. This chain links TRBV4-1 with TRBJ2-7, with 10 bases aligning to TRBD2. This TCR was recovered from a human donor in good health. Some libraries in this study had Jurkat cell RNA spiked in. The sequencing sample was made of naive CD8+ T cells from blood, with Jurkat cell RNA spiked in. The subset denotes: FACS-sorted CD8+CD4-CCR7+CD45RA+ naive T cells. CDR3 region: CASSQATSGTSVEQYF. CDR3 sequence (DNA): TGCGCCAGCAGCCAAGCCACCTCCGGGACTAGCGTCGAGCAGTACTTC.